The 10 T cell receptor beta chains given below trace back to one sample, sequenced in a study of blood T cells in healthy people across ages. It was with a sample-barcoded 5' primer and a J-beta primer mix that a second PCR of roughly 7 to 12 cycles was run. TCRdb ran MiXCR on the 5' RACE reads and lists one entry per CDR3 protein. In the table there are hundreds of thousands of distinct CDR3 sequences, about 20% of which are singletons. Sequences were obtained from blood. Receptor source: a man aged 65 to 79 in good health.

The chain is built from TRBV10-3 and TRBJ2-5; 8 bases line up with TRBD1. V trimming: 4 bases; J trimming: 0 bases; junction bases outside the gene matches: 7. Germline V gene lookup returns CDR1 ENHRY and CDR2 SYGVKD. The CDR3 length is 16 residues. Written as DNA, the CDR3 is TGTGCCATCAGTGGAGGACAGGGAAATTACCAAGAGACCCAGTACTTC. The encoded protein is CAISGGQGNYQETQYF.

This clonotype was seen ten or more times. The chain couples TRBV5-1 to TRBJ1-3; a possible D gene is TRBD1 (5 bases). The CDR3 runs 15 residues. CDR1 and CDR2 (germline): SGHRS, YFSETQ. V lost 4 bases to trimming and J lost 0 bases, with 11 bases between them. CDR3 sequence: CASSAGHTSGNTIYF. The CDR3 DNA follows: TGCGCCAGCAGCGCCGGACACACCTCTGGAAACACCATATATTTT.

The CDR3 DNA follows: TGTGCCAGCAGCCCGGGCAATAGCTATGGCTACACCTTC. It translates to CASSPGNSYGYTF. The rearrangement links TRBV9 to TRBJ1-2; no definite D call. V was clipped by 4 bases and J by 4 bases, with 11 bases between them. The CDR3 runs 13 residues. Germline CDR1 is SGDLS and CDR2 is YYNGEE.

V is TRBV20-1 and J is TRBJ2-3; D possibly matches TRBD1 or TRBD2 (5 bases each). V was cut by 4 bases and J by 2 bases, with 13 bases left in between. This CDR3 is built from 14 residues. Per the germline V gene, CDR1 is DFQATT and CDR2 is SNEGSKA (reference sequence). The CDR3 loop is CSANRGGFTDTQYF. The CDR3 DNA reads TGCAGTGCTAACCGTGGGGGATTCACAGATACGCAGTATTTT.

The chain has TRBV19 and TRBJ2-4, with D perhaps matching TRBD2 (5 bases). V lost 2 bases and J 0 bases, leaving 14 bases between the germline ends. Germline assignment: CDR1 LNHDA and CDR2 SQIVND (reference sequence). The CDR3 runs 17 residues. The CDR3 loop reads CASSIPGLTRAKNIQYF. The DNA of the CDR3 is TGTGCCAGTAGTATACCCGGACTGACAAGAGCCAAAAACATTCAGTACTTC.

The table lists this clonotype with a count of one. This chain connects TRBV20-1 to TRBJ2-3, with 7 bases identical to TRBD2. Germline V lookup: CDR1 DFQATT, CDR2 SNEGSKA (reference sequence). The CDR3 is 15 amino acids. V lost 1 base and J lost 3; bases outside the gene matches: 7. The CDR3 DNA sequence: TGCAGTGCTAGAGGGGGAGGGTTGGTGACAGATACGCAGTATTTT. It translates to CSARGGGLVTDTQYF.

This clonotype has more than one count but fewer than ten. The chain is built from TRBV6-5 and TRBJ2-3; D is perhaps TRBD1 or TRBD2 (5 bases each). Germline CDR1 is MNHEY and CDR2 is SVGAGI. V lost 7 bases, J lost 5 bases, and 16 bases lay in between. CDR3 length: 14 residues. The chain's CDR3 is CASNKMGVGDTQYF. The CDR3 nucleotides read TGTGCCAGCAACAAGATGGGGGTTGGAGATACGCAGTATTTT.

The rearrangement joins TRBV2 to TRBJ2-5, with D maybe TRBD1 (5 bases). The CDR3 runs 14 residues. V lost 6 bases to trimming and J lost 2 bases, with 13 bases between them. Germline assignment: CDR1 SNHLY and CDR2 FYNNEI. CDR3 in amino acids: CASRTDTAQETQYF. As DNA, the CDR3 is TGTGCCAGCAGGACGGACACCGCACAAGAGACCCAGTACTTC.

The V and J genes are TRBV20-1 and TRBJ2-7; D gene unclear. The V gene's germline CDR1 is DFQATT and CDR2 SNEGSKA (reference sequence). With 0 bases removed from V and 2 bases from J, the gap between germline ends came to 11 bases. The CDR3 is 14 amino acids. Written as DNA, the CDR3 is TGCAGTGCTAGAGATCGCGGCGGAACCTACGAGCAGTACTTC. Translated: CSARDRGGTYEQYF.

The chain employs TRBV6-6 and TRBJ1-4; TRBD1 might be the D (5 bases). The V and J ends lost 5 bases and 4 bases respectively, with 11 bases between them. The germline V gene has CDR1 MNHNY and CDR2 SVGAGI (reference sequence). The CDR3 totals 14 residues. For the CDR3, the DNA is TGTGCCAGCAGTAAGGGACGAAGTAATGAAAAACTGTTTTTT. Protein sequence: CASSKGRSNEKLFF.